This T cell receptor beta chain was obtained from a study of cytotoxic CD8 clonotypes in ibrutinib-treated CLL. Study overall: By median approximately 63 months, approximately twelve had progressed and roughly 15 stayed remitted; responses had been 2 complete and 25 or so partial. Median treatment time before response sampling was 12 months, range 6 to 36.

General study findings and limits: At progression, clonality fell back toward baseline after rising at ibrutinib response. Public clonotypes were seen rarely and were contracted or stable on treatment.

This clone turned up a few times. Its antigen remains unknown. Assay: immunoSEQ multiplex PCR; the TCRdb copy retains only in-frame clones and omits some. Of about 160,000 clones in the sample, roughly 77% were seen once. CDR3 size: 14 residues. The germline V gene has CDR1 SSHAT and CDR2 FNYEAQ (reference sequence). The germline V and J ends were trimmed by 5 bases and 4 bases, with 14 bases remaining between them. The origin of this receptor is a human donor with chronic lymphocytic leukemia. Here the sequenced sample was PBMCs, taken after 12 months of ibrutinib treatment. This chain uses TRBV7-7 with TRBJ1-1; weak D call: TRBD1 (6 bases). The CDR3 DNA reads TGTGCCAGCAGCCCCCGACAGGATTCCACTGAAGCTTTCTTT. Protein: CASSPRQDSTEAFF.